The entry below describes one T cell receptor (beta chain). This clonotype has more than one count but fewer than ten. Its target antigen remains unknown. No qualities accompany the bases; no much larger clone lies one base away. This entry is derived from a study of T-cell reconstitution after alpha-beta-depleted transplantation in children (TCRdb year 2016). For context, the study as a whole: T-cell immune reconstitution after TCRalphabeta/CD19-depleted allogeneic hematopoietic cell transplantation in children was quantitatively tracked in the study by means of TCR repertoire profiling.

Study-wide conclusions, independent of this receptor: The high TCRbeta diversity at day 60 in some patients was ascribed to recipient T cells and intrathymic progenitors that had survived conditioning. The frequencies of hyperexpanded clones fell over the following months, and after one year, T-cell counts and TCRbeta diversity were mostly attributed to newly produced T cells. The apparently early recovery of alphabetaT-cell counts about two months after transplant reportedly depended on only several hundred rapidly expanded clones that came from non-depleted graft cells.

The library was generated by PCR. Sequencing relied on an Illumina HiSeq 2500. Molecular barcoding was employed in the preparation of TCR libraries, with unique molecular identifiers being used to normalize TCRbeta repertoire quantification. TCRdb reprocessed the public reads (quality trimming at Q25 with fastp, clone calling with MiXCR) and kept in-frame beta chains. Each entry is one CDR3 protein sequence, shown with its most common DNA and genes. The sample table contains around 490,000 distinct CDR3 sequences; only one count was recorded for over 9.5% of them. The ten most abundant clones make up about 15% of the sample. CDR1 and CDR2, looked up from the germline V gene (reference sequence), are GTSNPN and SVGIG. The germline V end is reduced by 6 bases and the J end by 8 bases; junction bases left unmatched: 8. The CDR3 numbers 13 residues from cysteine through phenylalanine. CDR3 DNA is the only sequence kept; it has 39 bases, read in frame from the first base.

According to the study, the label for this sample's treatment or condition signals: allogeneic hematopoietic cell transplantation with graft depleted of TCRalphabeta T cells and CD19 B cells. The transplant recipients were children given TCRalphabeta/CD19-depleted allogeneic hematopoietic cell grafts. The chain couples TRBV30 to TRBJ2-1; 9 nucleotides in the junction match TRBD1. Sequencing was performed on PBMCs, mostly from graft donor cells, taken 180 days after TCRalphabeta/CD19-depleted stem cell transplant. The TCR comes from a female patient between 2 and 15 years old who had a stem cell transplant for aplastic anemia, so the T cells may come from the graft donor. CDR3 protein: CACSGTGSDEQFF. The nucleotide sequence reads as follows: TGTGCCTGCTCCGGGACAGGGTCAGATGAGCAGTTCTTC.